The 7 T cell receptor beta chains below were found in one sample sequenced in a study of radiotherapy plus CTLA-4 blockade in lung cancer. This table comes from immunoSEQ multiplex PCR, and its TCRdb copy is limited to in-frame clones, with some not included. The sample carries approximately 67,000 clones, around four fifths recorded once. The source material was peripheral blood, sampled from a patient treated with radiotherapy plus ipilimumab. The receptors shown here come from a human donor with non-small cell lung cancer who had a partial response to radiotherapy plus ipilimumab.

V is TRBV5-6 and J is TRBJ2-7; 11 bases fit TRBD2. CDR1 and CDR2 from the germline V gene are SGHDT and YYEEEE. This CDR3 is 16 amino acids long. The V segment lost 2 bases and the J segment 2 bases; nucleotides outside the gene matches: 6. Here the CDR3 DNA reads TGTGCCAGCAGCTTCGGGACTAGCGGTTACGCCTACGAGCAGTACTTC. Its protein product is CASSFGTSGYAYEQYF.

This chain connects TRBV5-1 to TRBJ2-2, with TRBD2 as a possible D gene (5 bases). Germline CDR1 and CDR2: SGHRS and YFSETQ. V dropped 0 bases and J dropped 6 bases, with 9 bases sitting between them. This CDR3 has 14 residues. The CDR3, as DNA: TGCGCCAGCAGCTTGGGAGGGAGACCCGGGGAGCTGTTTTTT. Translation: CASSLGGRPGELFF.

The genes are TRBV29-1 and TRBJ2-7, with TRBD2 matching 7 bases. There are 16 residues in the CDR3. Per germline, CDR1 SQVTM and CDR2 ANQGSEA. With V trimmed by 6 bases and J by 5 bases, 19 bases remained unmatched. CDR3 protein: CSVAKSGTPGDHEQYF. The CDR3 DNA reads TGCAGCGTCGCGAAAAGCGGGACTCCGGGCGACCACGAGCAGTACTTC.

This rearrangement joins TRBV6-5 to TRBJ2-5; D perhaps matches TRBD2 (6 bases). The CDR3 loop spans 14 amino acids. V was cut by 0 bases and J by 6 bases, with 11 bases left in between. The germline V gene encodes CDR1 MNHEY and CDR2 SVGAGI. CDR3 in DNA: TGTGCCAGCAGTTACTCCACTAGCACTCAGACCCAGTACTTC. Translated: CASSYSTSTQTQYF.

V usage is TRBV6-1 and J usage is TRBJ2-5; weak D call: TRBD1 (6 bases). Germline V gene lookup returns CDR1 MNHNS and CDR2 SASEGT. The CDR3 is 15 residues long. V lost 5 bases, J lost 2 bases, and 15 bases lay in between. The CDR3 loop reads CASSPTRGFQETQYF. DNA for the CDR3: TGTGCCAGCAGTCCAACCAGGGGTTTTCAAGAGACCCAGTACTTC.

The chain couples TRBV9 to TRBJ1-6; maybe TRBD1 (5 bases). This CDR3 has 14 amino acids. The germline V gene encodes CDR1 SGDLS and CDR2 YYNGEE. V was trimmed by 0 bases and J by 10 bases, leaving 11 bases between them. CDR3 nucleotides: TGTGCCAGCAGCGTAGAAGGGGTGGGATCACCCCTCCACTTT. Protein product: CASSVEGVGSPLHF.

CDR3 DNA: TGTGCCAGCAGTTTTGCCCGGCGGAGCGGGAGGGCCAGGAATGAGCAGTTCTTC. It translates to CASSFARRSGRARNEQFF. This chain uses TRBV27 with TRBJ2-1; 10 bases map to TRBD2. V lost 3 bases to trimming and J lost 7 bases; unmatched junction nucleotides: 15. There are 18 residues in the CDR3. Germline CDR1 and CDR2: MNHEY and SMNVEV (reference sequence).